This T cell receptor (beta chain) came from a study of shared T cell receptors in the human thymus. Sequenced by immunoSEQ multiplex PCR; TCRdb stores in-frame clones only, minus some. The sample lists around 730,000 clones, approximately 85% seen once, with 0.008% to 0.011% in the top ten. This CDR3 is built from 15 residues. Germline V gene lookup returns CDR1 MDHEN and CDR2 SYDVKM. The ends were cut back, 5 bases at V and 3 bases at J, with 17 bases in the middle. These data also formed part of another study, on human thymus T cells. From that second work: Having corrective surgery for congenital heart defects, healthy Finnish infants were the ones who donated. Thymic samples were excised during corrective heart operations. Thymic as well as blood repertoires seemed to favor certain V and J genes unevenly. Related research described strongly overlapping thymic repertoires in unrelated people.

This chain links TRBV28 with TRBJ2-7; a possible D gene is TRBD2 (6 bases). This TCR derives from a girl less than two years old with a congenital heart defect. Sequencing was done on a sample of thymocytes. The CDR3 DNA reads TGTGCCAGCAGTACCCGACTAGTCCGGGGCTACGAGCAGTACTTC. Its protein product is CASSTRLVRGYEQYF.